The 31 T cell receptor beta chains listed next were all sequenced from one sample in a study of CD8 T cells in Susac syndrome. RNA amounts of roughly 0.5 to 1 ug underwent reverse transcription with random hexamers. MiXCR, run by TCRdb on the immunoSEQ multiplex PCR reads, gives a single entry per CDR3 protein. This table has approximately 170,000 distinct CDR3 sequences, 94% appearing once. Specimen: CD4+ T cells from PBMCs. Receptors were obtained from a human donor with multiple sclerosis.

The rearrangement joins TRBV5-1 to TRBJ2-7, with D unclear. V was clipped by 3 bases and J by 3 bases, with 22 bases between them. The CDR3 loop spans 17 amino acids. The germline V gene encodes CDR1 SGHRS and CDR2 YFSETQ. CDR3 loop: CASSSAFARRSDYEQYF. The CDR3 bases are TGCGCCAGCAGCTCGGCCTTTGCGCGGCGTTCTGACTACGAGCAGTACTTC.

The chain uses TRBV3-1 and TRBJ1-2; 8 bases agree with TRBD1. CDR1 LGHDT and CDR2 YNNKEL come from the germline V gene (reference sequence). V was pared by 1 base and J by 6 bases, with 1 base of the junction left unmatched. The CDR3 contains 13 residues. CDR3 sequence (DNA): TGTGCCAGCAGCCAAGGGACAGGGAATGGCTACACCTTC. As protein: CASSQGTGNGYTF.

The chain recombines TRBV3-1 with TRBJ1-4; D ambiguous. This CDR3 spans 14 amino acids. Trimming pared 4 bases from V and 7 bases from J, leaving 13 bases between. Per germline, CDR1 LGHDT and CDR2 YNNKEL (reference sequence). The CDR3 protein is CASSRGSRREKLFF. The CDR3 nucleotides read TGTGCCAGCAGCCGAGGGAGCAGGCGTGAAAAACTGTTTTTT.

The V and J genes are TRBV29-1 and TRBJ2-5; the D gene is possibly TRBD1 (5 bases). Germline V gene data show CDR1 as SQVTM and CDR2 as ANQGSEA. The V end lost 4 bases, the J end lost 12 bases, and 15 bases lay between the germline ends. The CDR3 runs to 11 residues. Here the CDR3 DNA reads TGCAGCGTTGGATCAGGGCCCGCTGAGTACTTC. This encodes CSVGSGPAEYF.

This chain joins TRBV7-2 and TRBJ2-1; TRBD2 aligns across 16 bases. CDR1 is SGHTA and CDR2 is FQGNSA in the germline V gene. V gave up 5 bases and J gave up 8 bases; unmatched junction bases: 9. The CDR3 is 17 amino acids. The CDR3 coding sequence is TGTGCCAGCAGCGTCGGGACTAGCGGGAGGGCTGGCCATGAGCAGTTCTTC. This sequence encodes CASSVGTSGRAGHEQFF. Complete variable domain (other parts from reference TRBV7-2 and TRBJ2-1): GAGVSQSPSNKVTEKGKDVELRCDPISGHTALYWYRQSLGQGLEFLIYFQGNSAPDKSGLPSDRFSAERTGGSVSTLTIQRTQQEDSAVYLCASSVGTSGRAGHEQFFGPGTRLTVL.

The chain couples TRBV20-1 to TRBJ2-5, with D unclear. This CDR3 has 9 residues. The germline V gene encodes CDR1 DFQATT and CDR2 SNEGSKA (reference sequence). DNA of the CDR3: TGCACATCCCCCGAGACCCAGTACTTC. This translates into CTSPETQYF.

This chain connects TRBV3-1 to TRBJ1-1, with D unclear. This CDR3 has 14 amino acids. Germline CDR1 is LGHDT and CDR2 is YNNKEL (reference sequence). V was clipped by 1 base and J by 1 base, with 7 bases between them. The CDR3 sequence is CASSQGWGNTEAFF. The CDR3 nucleotides are TGTGCCAGCAGCCAAGGATGGGGGAACACTGAAGCTTTCTTT.

V usage is TRBV6-5 and J usage is TRBJ1-2; no reliable D call. The CDR3 has 13 residues. V was shortened by 0 bases and J by 2 bases, with 4 bases between the two germline ends. Per germline, CDR1 MNHEY and CDR2 SVGAGI. The CDR3 reads CASSYSINYGYTF. The CDR3 DNA reads as TGTGCCAGCAGTTACTCCATAAACTATGGCTACACCTTC.

The chain combines TRBV6-2 or TRBV6-3 with TRBJ2-7; D is unresolved. The V and J ends lost 2 bases and 1 base respectively, with 9 bases between them. Germline V gene sequence: CDR1 MNHEY, CDR2 SVGEGT. The CDR3 is 14 residues long. CDR3 region: CASSYGQASYEQYF. CDR3 DNA sequence: TGTGCCAGCAGTTACGGGCAGGCATCCTACGAGCAGTACTTC.

The V call is TRBV4-2, the J call TRBJ2-5; D is ambiguous. The germline V gene has CDR1 LGHNA and CDR2 YNFKEQ. The CDR3 loop spans 14 amino acids. Trimming took 0 bases from V and 1 from J, leaving 6 bases between them. In DNA form, the CDR3 reads TGTGCCAGCAGCCAAGATCGGGCCCAAGAGACCCAGTACTTC. It encodes CASSQDRAQETQYF.

The rearrangement links TRBV20-1 to TRBJ1-5, with D unresolved. The CDR3 totals 14 residues. V gave up 0 bases and J gave up 6 bases, with 12 bases separating them. The V gene's germline CDR1 is DFQATT and CDR2 SNEGSKA (reference sequence). Here the CDR3 reads CSARDYRGFQPQHF. The CDR3, as DNA: TGCAGTGCTAGAGATTACCGAGGGTTTCAGCCCCAGCATTTT.

V and J are TRBV20-1 and TRBJ2-7, with TRBD2 matching over 7 bases. Germline V gene sequence: CDR1 DFQATT, CDR2 SNEGSKA (reference sequence). Losses at the gene ends were 4 bases for V and 5 bases for J; bases not matched to a gene: 11. There are 14 residues in the CDR3. The CDR3 region is CSANFGAGSNEQYF. The DNA of the CDR3 is TGCAGTGCTAATTTCGGAGCGGGGTCTAACGAGCAGTACTTC.

The rearrangement joins TRBV28 to TRBJ1-1; perhaps TRBD1 as D (5 bases). Trimming removed 3 bases from V and 2 bases from J, with 13 bases in between. The CDR3 totals 15 residues. Per germline, CDR1 MDHEN and CDR2 SYDVKM. In DNA form, the CDR3 reads TGTGCCAGCAGTTTGGGGCCAAACCCTAACACTGAAGCTTTCTTT. This codes for CASSLGPNPNTEAFF.

The chain joins TRBV5-6 to TRBJ2-7, with a possible D match to TRBD2 (5 bases). This CDR3 comprises 12 residues. Germline CDR1 and CDR2: SGHDT and YYEEEE. V was trimmed by 1 base and J by 11 bases, leaving 13 bases between them. The CDR3, as DNA: TGTGCCAGCAGCTTGCGGGGATTAGAGGAGTACTTC. This codes for CASSLRGLEEYF.

The CDR3 coding sequence is TGCAGTGCTAGAGAGGTTGACGACGAGCAGTACTTC. Amino acids: CSAREVDDEQYF. V usage is TRBV20-1 and J usage is TRBJ2-7; D remains unclear. This CDR3 has 12 residues. Trimming pared 0 bases from V and 5 bases from J, leaving 8 bases between. Germline assignment: CDR1 DFQATT and CDR2 SNEGSKA (reference sequence).

In DNA, the CDR3 is TGCGCCAGCAGCTTGGGTGGCAGTCACACAGATACGCAGTATTTT. Its protein product is CASSLGGSHTDTQYF. The chain combines TRBV5-1 with TRBJ2-3; D unclear. CDR1 SGHRS and CDR2 YFSETQ come from the germline V gene. The CDR3 consists of 15 residues. V lost 0 bases and J 2 bases, leaving 10 bases between the germline ends.

The J gene is TRBJ1-2, the V gene TRBV2; possible D gene TRBD1, 6 bases. The CDR3 totals 17 residues. Trimming removed 8 bases from V and 4 bases from J, with 26 bases in between. Germline CDR1 SNHLY, CDR2 FYNNEI. The CDR3 spells CASSPTGGAGAGYGYTF. The CDR3 DNA is TGTGCCAGCTCCCCCACGGGGGGGGCGGGAGCCGGCTATGGCTACACCTTC.

The gene calls are TRBV14 and TRBJ1-1; D gene uncertain. Germline V gene sequence: CDR1 SGHDN, CDR2 FVKESK. Trimming took off 3 bases at V and 3 bases at J, with 2 bases between the two ends. This CDR3 is built from 11 residues. The chain's CDR3 is CASSQYTEAFF. CDR3 DNA: TGTGCCAGCAGCCAGTACACTGAAGCTTTCTTT.

V usage is TRBV24-1 and J usage is TRBJ2-7; 11 bases are a match to TRBD2. Germline values: CDR1 KGHDR, CDR2 SFDVKD. CDR3 length: 13 residues. Trimming at V came to 10 bases and at J to 3 bases, leaving 4 bases not matched to a gene. The CDR3 nucleotides read TGTGCCACGGGGACTAGCGGACGCTACGAGCAGTACTTC. Protein product: CATGTSGRYEQYF.

The DNA for the CDR3 is TGTGCCAGCAGCTTGTCGGGAACCGGGCAGCCCCAGCATTTT. It encodes CASSLSGTGQPQHF. This chain uses TRBV5-4 with TRBJ1-5; D is uncertain. The CDR3 has 14 amino acids. The V end was cut by 1 base, the J end by 7 bases, with 12 bases between. Per germline, CDR1 SGHNT and CDR2 YYREEE (reference sequence).

The chain recombines TRBV20-1 with TRBJ1-1; D may be TRBD1 (5 bases). Germline V gene sequence: CDR1 DFQATT, CDR2 SNEGSKA (reference sequence). This CDR3 is 13 amino acids long. V shed 5 bases and J shed 7 bases, with 17 bases lying between them. For the CDR3, the DNA is TGCAGTGCTCTCCGTACAGGCGGTTATGAAGCTTTCTTT. Protein sequence: CSALRTGGYEAFF.

This clonotype was seen only once. The J gene is TRBJ2-5, the V gene TRBV29-1; the D gene is possibly TRBD2 (6 bases). Trimming pared 8 bases from V and 2 bases from J, leaving 15 bases between. This CDR3 contains 13 residues. Germline V lookup: CDR1 SQVTM, CDR2 ANQGSEA. The CDR3 DNA follows: TGCAGCTCCCTTGGGAGCGGGCAAGAGACCCAGTACTTC. This sequence encodes CSSLGSGQETQYF.

This clonotype occurred once. The chain has TRBV7-3 and TRBJ2-2, with D perhaps matching TRBD1 or TRBD2 (7 bases each). The CDR3 totals 15 residues. V was cut by 4 bases and J by 3 bases, with 12 bases left in between. The germline V gene encodes CDR1 SGHTA and CDR2 FQGTGA. CDR3 sequence reads: CASSSGGEYTGELFF. As DNA, the CDR3 is TGTGCCAGCAGCTCAGGGGGGGAGTACACCGGGGAGCTGTTTTTT.

This chain joins TRBV24-1 and TRBJ2-2; maybe TRBD1 (5 bases). CDR3 size: 14 residues. Germline V CDR1 and CDR2: KGHDR, SFDVKD. Trimming cost V 4 bases and J 6 bases, with 11 bases left between them. DNA of the CDR3: TGTGCCACCAGTGAGCCCTCCAGGGCCGGGGAGCTGTTTTTT. Amino acid sequence: CATSEPSRAGELFF.

CDR3 nucleotide sequence: TGTGCCAGCACTCCAGCAGGGGGGGAGACCCAGTACTTC. Protein product: CASTPAGGETQYF. This rearrangement joins TRBV6-5 to TRBJ2-5; maybe TRBD1 (7 bases). The CDR3 runs to 13 residues. The V end lost 7 bases, the J end lost 5 bases, and 14 bases lay between the germline ends. Germline CDR1 and CDR2: MNHEY and SVGAGI.

This rearrangement joins TRBV6-5 to TRBJ1-3; unclear D gene. The CDR3 runs 16 residues. Trimming removed 4 bases at V and 0 bases at J, with 13 bases between. Germline loops: CDR1 MNHEY, CDR2 SVGAGI. The CDR3 is CASSSESHPSGNTIYF. CDR3 in DNA: TGTGCCAGCAGTTCCGAGTCTCACCCCTCTGGAAACACCATATATTTT.

The genes are TRBV25-1 and TRBJ2-5; the D is unclear. Trimming pared 1 base from V and 0 bases from J, leaving 3 bases between. The germline CDR1 and CDR2 sequences are MGHDK and SYGVNS. This CDR3 region has 13 residues. The CDR3 is CASSESNQETQYF. The CDR3 DNA sequence: TGTGCCAGCAGTGAATCCAACCAAGAGACCCAGTACTTC. The complete variable domain, with remaining parts taken from reference TRBV25-1 and TRBJ2-5, reads EADIYQTPRYLVIGTGKKITLECSQTMGHDKMYWYQQDPGMELHLIHYSYGVNSTEKGDLSSESTVSRIRTEHFPLTLESARPSHTSQYLCASSESNQETQYFGPGTRLLVL.

CDR3 in DNA: TGCAGTGCTAGCAGGAATTCGGGGGAGCAGTACTTC. Its protein product is CSASRNSGEQYF. The genes are TRBV20-1 and TRBJ2-7; D may be TRBD2 (5 bases). Per germline, CDR1 DFQATT and CDR2 SNEGSKA (reference sequence). V gave up 3 bases and J gave up 7 bases, with 13 bases separating them. This CDR3 is 12 amino acids long.

The J gene is TRBJ2-2, the V gene TRBV15, with 9 bases lining up with TRBD2. From germline, CDR1 is LNHNV and CDR2 YYDKDF (reference sequence). The CDR3 spans 18 residues. Trimming removed 3 bases from V and 7 bases from J; junction bases left unmatched: 15. The CDR3 DNA reads as TGTGCCACCAGCAGGTCGTGGGGCGGGAGGGCCTCGGGCGGGGAGCTGTTTTTT. Its translation: CATSRSWGGRASGGELFF. The full variable domain, with the rest looked up from reference TRBV15 and TRBJ2-2, is DAMVIQNPRYQVTQFGKPVTLSCSQTLNHNVMYWYQQKSSQAPKLLFHYYDKDFNNEADTPDNFQSRRPNTSFCFLDIRSPGLGDTAMYLCATSRSWGGRASGGELFFGEGSRLTVL.

This chain uses TRBV5-1 with TRBJ2-7, with 7 bases aligning to TRBD2. V was clipped by 0 bases and J by 5 bases; unmatched bases: 2. CDR3 length: 13 residues. CDR1 is SGHRS, CDR2 YFSETQ, per germline. The DNA for the CDR3 is TGCGCCAGCAGCTTGGAACGGGAGGACGAGCAGTACTTC. This encodes CASSLEREDEQYF.

The rearrangement links TRBV12-3 or TRBV12-4 to TRBJ2-7; 10 bases map to TRBD1. Trimming at V came to 3 bases and at J to 6 bases, leaving 5 bases not matched to a gene. The CDR3 totals 14 residues. The CDR3: CASSFWDRGSEQYF. The CDR3 bases are TGTGCCAGCAGTTTTTGGGACAGGGGTAGCGAGCAGTACTTC.